The 13 T cell receptor beta chains below all came from one sample that was sequenced in a study of shared clonotypes between healthy human individuals. Method: immunoSEQ multiplex PCR; TCRdb's copy keeps in-frame clones and lacks some. The sample yields 180,000 or so clones, 80% to 95% seen once. Sequencing input: naive CD4+ T cells sorted from blood. The subset: CD45RA+ positively selected. These receptors all stem from a woman younger than 45 in good health.

V usage is TRBV28 and J usage is TRBJ2-3; perhaps TRBD2 as D (5 bases). With 2 bases removed from V and 0 bases from J, the gap between germline ends came to 9 bases. The CDR3 runs to 15 residues. Germline V gene sequence: CDR1 MDHEN, CDR2 SYDVKM. The CDR3 protein is CASSLRTPSTDTQYF. The CDR3 DNA follows: TGTGCCAGCAGTTTAAGGACTCCTAGCACAGATACGCAGTATTTT.

This clone occurred once. The chain has TRBV6-5 and TRBJ1-1; D gene unclear. The V gene lost 5 bases and the J gene lost 2 bases, with 15 bases spanning the gap. There are 15 residues in the CDR3. The germline CDR1 and CDR2 sequences are MNHEY and SVGAGI. CDR3 loop: CASSGGLGENTEAFF. The CDR3 DNA is TGTGCCAGCAGTGGAGGACTGGGAGAAAACACTGAAGCTTTCTTT.

This clone was recorded only once. The genes are TRBV6-5 and TRBJ2-7, with D perhaps given as TRBD1 or TRBD2 (5 bases each). CDR1 and CDR2 from the germline V gene are MNHEY and SVGAGI. The CDR3 spans 16 residues. Trimming shortened V by 0 bases and J by 2 bases, and 14 bases separated the two germline ends. CDR3 sequence reads: CASSYSLGPATYEQYF. In DNA, the CDR3 is TGTGCCAGCAGTTACTCTTTGGGACCGGCTACCTACGAGCAGTACTTC.

This clone has more than one count but fewer than ten. The rearrangement uses TRBV11-2 and TRBJ2-7; 8 nucleotides align to TRBD1. The V and J ends lost 5 bases and 5 bases, in that order; junction bases with no gene match: 11. Germline CDR1 SGHAT, CDR2 FQNNGV. The CDR3 spans 15 residues. The CDR3 coding sequence is TGTGCCAGCAGCACCAACCAGGGGGCGAGGCACGAGCAGTACTTC. Translated, it gives CASSTNQGARHEQYF.

V and J are TRBV28 and TRBJ2-7, with D uncertain. The CDR3 has 16 amino acids. V was clipped by 3 bases and J by 0 bases, with 15 bases between them. Looked up from germline, CDR1 is MDHEN and CDR2 is SYDVKM. The CDR3: CASSFVYGPSSYEQYF. The CDR3 DNA is TGTGCCAGCAGTTTCGTTTACGGGCCGAGCTCCTACGAGCAGTACTTC.

The V and J genes are TRBV9 and TRBJ2-1; D is unresolved. Between the trimmed V and J ends, which lost 0 bases and 9 bases, there was a span of 10 bases. The germline gives CDR1 SGDLS, CDR2 YYNGEE. The CDR3 loop spans 13 amino acids. The CDR3 reads CASSVAPSGEQFF. The CDR3 DNA reads TGTGCCAGCAGCGTAGCCCCCTCGGGTGAGCAGTTCTTC.

The chain employs TRBV28 and TRBJ2-5, with D perhaps TRBD1 (5 bases). Gene TRBJ2-7 matches the end of the DNA better, so the J call may be wrong. There are 14 residues in the CDR3. Germline loops: CDR1 MDHEN, CDR2 SYDVKM. This CDR3 reads CASTKPRGTGEQYF. The CDR3 DNA sequence: TGTGCCAGCACCAAACCTAGGGGAACTGGCGAGCAGTACTTC.

V gene TRBV28 combines with J gene TRBJ2-7; TRBD2 aligns across 12 bases. V gave up 8 bases and J gave up 10 bases; unmatched junction bases: 6. CDR1 MDHEN and CDR2 SYDVKM come from the germline V gene. This CDR3 is built from 12 residues. The CDR3 loop reads CASWTSGIAQYF. In DNA form, the CDR3 reads TGTGCCAGCTGGACTAGCGGGATAGCCCAGTACTTC.

The V and J genes are TRBV5-1 and TRBJ2-3, with TRBD2 matching over 8 bases. The germline gives CDR1 SGHRS, CDR2 YFSETQ. The CDR3 loop spans 16 amino acids. After removal of 4 bases from V and 0 bases from J, the junction contained 7 bases not matched to a gene. The CDR3 region has the DNA TGCGCCAGCAGCCCAGGACTAGCCCCTAGCACAGATACGCAGTATTTT. This translates into CASSPGLAPSTDTQYF.

The chain uses TRBV11-2 and TRBJ2-7; TRBD2 might be the D (6 bases). The germline V gene encodes CDR1 SGHAT and CDR2 FQNNGV. Trimming cost V 1 base and J 3 bases, with 22 bases left between them. The CDR3 length is 18 residues. DNA for the CDR3: TGTGCCAGCAGCTTAGGAACGGAGGGGATAAAGATTGGCTACGAGCAGTACTTC. Protein product: CASSLGTEGIKIGYEQYF.

V and J are TRBV18 and TRBJ1-6; 8 positions match TRBD1. Germline V CDR1 and CDR2: KGHSH, LQKENI. Germline trimming cut 5 bases from V and 9 bases from J; bases unmatched to any gene: 12. The CDR3 totals 16 residues. CDR3 nucleotide sequence: TGTGCCAGCTCATCGAACGACAGGGGAGTAGGTTCACCCCTCCACTTT. The encoded protein is CASSSNDRGVGSPLHF.

This clone was seen once. V usage is TRBV5-1 and J usage is TRBJ1-6, with unresolved D. Germline V lookup: CDR1 SGHRS, CDR2 YFSETQ. This CDR3 comprises 14 residues. V was shortened by 4 bases and J by 6 bases, with 11 bases between the two germline ends. CDR3 in amino acids: CASSLTVTNSPLHF. DNA of the CDR3: TGCGCCAGCAGCCTCACGGTCACTAATTCACCCCTCCACTTT.

The J gene is TRBJ1-2, the V gene TRBV2, with D hard to call. V lost 4 bases and J 3 bases, leaving 12 bases between the germline ends. The CDR3 runs to 14 residues. Per germline, CDR1 SNHLY and CDR2 FYNNEI. The CDR3 protein is CASSVRSQDYGYTF. DNA of the CDR3: TGTGCCAGCAGTGTTAGATCCCAAGACTATGGCTACACCTTC.